This TCR beta chain is from a study of T cells in Graves' hyperthyroidism and ophthalmopathy. Authors of the study amplified TCR beta CDR3 regions from RNA transcripts. First-round RT-PCR of the TCR CDR3 relied on the HTBI primer set. TCRdb itself ran the multiplex PCR reads through MiXCR, one entry per CDR3 protein. This table holds under 350,000 distinct CDR3 sequences, roughly 23% found once. Hyperthyroidism of Graves' type that showed no ophthalmopathy progression within 18 months was stable. The study based diagnoses on clinical symptoms, serum thyroxine and TRAb, thyroid ultrasound and orbital computed tomography. General study results and limits: Separation of ophthalmopathy from stable hyperthyroidism was achieved by a 13 V-J model. Most thyroid clonotypes expanded above 0.001 appeared in blood too.

This clonotype was detected ten times or more. No antigen is known for it. The clonotype originates from a woman between 50 and 59 years old with Graves' hyperthyroidism. The sample was blood.

The CDR3, as DNA: TGTGCCAGCAGCCCTTCGAGAAGACTAGTACACTACGAGCAGTACTTC. Its protein product is CASSPSRRLVHYEQYF. The rearrangement uses TRBV12-3 or TRBV12-4 and TRBJ2-7; D is possibly TRBD2 (6 bases). Deletions cut 6 bases from V and 3 bases from J, with 21 bases between. This CDR3 contains 16 residues.